This T cell receptor (beta chain) appears in the sequencing data of a study of shared clonotypes between healthy human individuals. Around 220 ng DNA, around 30,000 T cell genomes, went into each sorted-subset replicate PCR. Assay used: immunoSEQ multiplex PCR; TCRdb lists only in-frame clones, some missing. The repertoire includes 2 million to 2.5 million clones, roughly 90% of them detected once, and approximately 0.4% sits in the top ten. The study's findings and limits: Rarefaction showed sorted-subset sequencing was incomplete despite large depth. A handful of donors shared approximately 5% of their naive CD4 clonotypes.

Concerning this clone itself: Its target is not known.

Germline CDR1 and CDR2: SGHRS and YFSETQ. This CDR3 comprises 14 residues. The receptor was derived from a man younger than 35 in good health. Some clones in this sample may be carry-over from other donors' samples. Material: naive CD4+ T cells from PBMCs. This sample's subset: CD45RA+ positively selected. The chain employs TRBV5-1 and TRBJ2-5; a weak D match, TRBD1 (7 bases). The J call may be mistaken, given a closer DNA end match to TRBJ2-7. CDR3 bases: TGCGCCAGCAGCTTGGACCGACAGGGACTCGAGCAGTACTTC. Translating gives CASSLDRQGLEQYF.